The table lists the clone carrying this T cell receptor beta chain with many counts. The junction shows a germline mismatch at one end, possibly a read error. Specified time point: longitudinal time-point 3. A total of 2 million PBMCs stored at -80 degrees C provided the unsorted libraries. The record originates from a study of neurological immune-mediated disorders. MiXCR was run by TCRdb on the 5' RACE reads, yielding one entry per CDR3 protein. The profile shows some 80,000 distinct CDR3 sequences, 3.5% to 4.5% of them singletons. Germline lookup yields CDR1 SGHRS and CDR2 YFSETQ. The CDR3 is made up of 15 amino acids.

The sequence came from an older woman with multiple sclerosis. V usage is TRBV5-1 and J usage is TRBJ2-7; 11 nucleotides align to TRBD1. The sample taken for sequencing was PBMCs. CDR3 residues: CASSLDRGLSYEQYF. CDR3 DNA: TGCGCCAGCAGTTTGGACAGGGGGCTATCCTACGAGCAGTACTTC.